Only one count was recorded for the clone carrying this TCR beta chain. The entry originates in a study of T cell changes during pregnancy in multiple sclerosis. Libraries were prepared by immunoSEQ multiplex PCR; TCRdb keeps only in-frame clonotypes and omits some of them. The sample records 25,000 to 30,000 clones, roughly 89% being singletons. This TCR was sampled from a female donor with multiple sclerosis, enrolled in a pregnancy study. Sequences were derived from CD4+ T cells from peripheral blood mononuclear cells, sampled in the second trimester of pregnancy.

Here the CDR3 reads CASSSPRGSLQGSPLHF. CDR3 DNA sequence: TGTGCCAGCAGCTCACCGCGTGGCAGTCTGCAGGGCTCACCCCTCCACTTT. V usage is TRBV7-2 and J usage is TRBJ1-6; D is possibly TRBD1 (5 bases). The CDR3 covers 17 residues. V was pared by 4 bases and J by 10 bases, with 23 bases between. The germline gives CDR1 SGHTA, CDR2 FQGNSA.